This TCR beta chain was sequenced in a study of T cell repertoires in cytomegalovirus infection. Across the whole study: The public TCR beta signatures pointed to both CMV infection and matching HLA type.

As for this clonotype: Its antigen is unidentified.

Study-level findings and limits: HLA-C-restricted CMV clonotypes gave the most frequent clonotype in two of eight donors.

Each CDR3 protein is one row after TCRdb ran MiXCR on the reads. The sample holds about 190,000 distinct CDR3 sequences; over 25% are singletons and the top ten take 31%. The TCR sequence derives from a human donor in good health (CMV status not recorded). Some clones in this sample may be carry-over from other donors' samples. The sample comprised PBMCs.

The CDR3 reads CASSPGQAHNQPQHF. CDR3 DNA sequence: TGTGCCAGCTCACCAGGACAGGCCCACAATCAGCCCCAGCATTTT. This chain uses TRBV18 with TRBJ1-5; 7 bases map to TRBD1. V shed 2 bases and J 3 bases; nucleotides not matched to a gene: 4. The CDR3 has 15 residues. Per the germline V gene, CDR1 is KGHSH and CDR2 is LQKENI.